This T cell receptor beta chain was profiled in a study of CD8+ T cells in alopecia areata (dated by TCRdb to the late 2010s). Regarding the research as a whole: Treated patients were enrolled in an open-label pilot trial of oral tofacitinib at 5 to 10 mg twice daily for moderate-to-severe alopecia areata. Patients received tofacitinib for 6 to 18 months and were then followed off drug for 6 months to check for delayed response and recurrence. Scalp clonality was compared across normal scalp (n=4), patchy alopecia areata scalp (n=8), and alopecia totalis/universalis scalp (n=8). Biopsies were taken from tofacitinib-treated patients at baseline and at 4 and 24 weeks of treatment, and a later scalp biopsy was taken in several of the tofacitinib-treated patients. In humans, TCRbeta sequencing was performed on scalp tissue and on sorted CD4+ and CD8+ peripheral blood T cells from healthy controls and from patients with patchy or totalis/universalis alopecia areata. RNA came from the PAXgene miRNA kit for fixed scalp, the miRNeasy kit for PBMCs, and the RNeasy kit for mouse skin. TCRbeta CDR3 regions were amplified by immunoSEQ multiplex PCR with 35 Vbeta forward and 13 Jbeta reverse primers. In both human patients and the C3H/HeJ mouse model, the study applied high-throughput TCRbeta sequencing to look at T cell clonal expansion in alopecia areata.

Libraries were prepared through the immunoSEQ multiplex PCR assay. To provide template for TCR sequencing, every sample had RNA extracted and reverse transcribed into cDNA. SuperScript III was used to make first-strand cDNA, primed with a 2:1 mix of oligo-dT and random hexamers. A synthetic immune receptor repertoire was used to assess amplification bias, and residual bias was removed computationally. Turning to the authors' computational methods: After raw reads were preprocessed to remove errors, the CDR3 was defined following IMGT conventions as running from the conserved cysteine to phenylalanine. Clonality was computed as 1 minus the Shannon entropy, with the entropy normalized by log2 of the number of productive unique TCRs. Scalp TCRbeta sequences were cross-referenced with sorted blood CD4 and CD8 repertoires so that the CD4 or CD8 identity of scalp clones could be inferred. Not all clones reach the TCRdb copy of this immuneACCESS table, which keeps in-frame sequences only. Checked studies attribute under half of the gap to unresolved V genes and leave the rest unexplained. The V and J calls and the clone size are those of that table, but D and trimming were determined from the DNA. Present in this sample are roughly 97,000 clones, 41% of which were seen just once. The top ten hold about 1.5% of the sample.

The paper's findings and limits, for the study overall: Lesional scalp, especially in alopecia totalis/universalis, showed higher clonality and more expanded CD8+ clones than normal scalp, suggesting antigenic drive. Shared TCR sequences between patients were less evident than in mice, which may be partly attributable to HLA diversity in the patient population. Unlike mouse skin, where gammadelta T cells dominate, normal human skin contains resident alphabeta T cells that get sequenced too, which complicates analysis of the scalp TCR repertoire.

Lesional scalp punch biopsies and peripheral blood were obtained from alopecia areata patients. PBMCs were separated by density centrifugation and stained for CD3, CD4 and CD8, after which CD4+ and CD8+ T cells were sorted on a FACSAria. This clone has a handful of counts. Its antigen is still unknown. Base qualities are not recorded, but no much larger clone differs from it by a single base. Other DNA sequences in the same sample also yield this CDR3. Sequencing was done on a sample of CD4+ T cells sorted from blood. This receptor was identified in a human donor with alopecia areata.

CDR3 protein: CAWSEQGNQPQHF. Read as DNA, the sequence is TGTGCCTGGAGCGAACAGGGTAATCAGCCCCAGCATTTT. The chain was built from TRBV30 and TRBJ1-5; TRBD1 might be the D gene, on 6 matching bases. The CDR3 covers 13 residues, taking in both the cysteine and the phenylalanine. Left in the record is the CDR3 DNA by itself, 39 bases read in frame from the first base. The germline ends are 10 bases apart after V is trimmed by 3 bases and J by 4 bases. Taken from the germline V gene (reference sequence), the CDR1 and CDR2 loops are GTSNPN and SVGIG. The variable domain in full, with residues beyond the CDR3 obtained from the reference TRBV30 and TRBJ1-5 genes, is SQTIHQWPATLVQPVGSPLSLECTVEGTSNPNLYWYRQAAGRGLQLLFYSVGIGQISSEVPQNLSASRPQDRQFILSSKKLLLSDSGFYLCAWSEQGNQPQHFGDGTRLSIL.